Below, 20 T cell receptor beta chains from the same sample are listed, as sequenced in a study of CD8+ T cells in alopecia areata. cDNA reverse transcribed from extracted RNA served as the sequencing template. Sequencing used immunoSEQ multiplex PCR; TCRdb keeps in-frame clones, though not all of them. The sample holds 150,000 or so clones, around 71% seen once. Treatment reported: oral pan-JAK inhibitor, 5-10 mg twice daily. This material consisted of CD4+ T cells sorted from blood, taken at week 4, from a patient treated with tofacitinib. The origin of the receptors is a human donor with alopecia areata.

This clone has a handful of counts. The chain joins TRBV20-1 to TRBJ2-5; D remains unclear. Germline-derived CDR1 and CDR2 are DFQATT and SNEGSKA (reference sequence). Trimming removed 5 bases at V and 5 bases at J, with 6 bases between. The length of the CDR3 is 10 residues. CDR3: CSAVRETQYF. DNA of the CDR3: TGCAGTGCTGTTAGGGAGACCCAGTACTTC.

This chain links TRBV14 with TRBJ2-5; 9 bases fit TRBD1. With V trimmed by 0 bases and J by 1 base, 3 bases remained unmatched. The germline V gene has CDR1 SGHDN and CDR2 FVKESK. The length of the CDR3 is 16 residues. DNA of the CDR3: TGTGCCAGCAGCCAAGAAGGGACAGGGACCCAAGAGACCCAGTACTTC. This sequence encodes CASSQEGTGTQETQYF.

V usage is TRBV15 and J usage is TRBJ2-7; 7 bases map to TRBD1. The CDR3 contains 14 residues. Germline assignment: CDR1 LNHNV and CDR2 YYDKDF (reference sequence). V was clipped by 5 bases and J by 2 bases; unmatched bases: 6. The CDR3 region has the DNA TGTGCCACCAGCCGCCGACAGGGTGCCTACGAGCAGTACTTC. Translation gives CATSRRQGAYEQYF.

This chain links TRBV5-4 with TRBJ2-1; D might be TRBD1 or TRBD2, each matching 5 bases. The CDR3 has 15 amino acids. From germline, CDR1 is SGHNT and CDR2 YYREEE (reference sequence). V lost 3 bases and J lost 8, with 18 bases in between. The CDR3, as DNA: TGTGCCAGCAGCTCCCCGGTAGAGGGGCGAGATGAGCAGTTCTTC. Amino acid sequence: CASSSPVEGRDEQFF.

The table lists this clone with a count of one. The genes are TRBV5-1 and TRBJ2-1, with 8 bases aligning to TRBD2. J lost 6 bases, V lost 3 bases, and 5 bases had no gene match. CDR3 size: 14 residues. Germline CDR1 is SGHRS and CDR2 is YFSETQ. CDR3 DNA sequence: TGCGCCAGCAGCTCGGGACTAGTCGGCAATGAGCAGTTCTTC. The encoded protein is CASSSGLVGNEQFF.

The gene calls are TRBV30 and TRBJ2-7; D may be TRBD2 (5 bases). The V gene's germline CDR1 is GTSNPN and CDR2 SVGIG (reference sequence). This CDR3 is built from 11 residues. Trimming cost V 1 base and J 7 bases, with 8 bases left between them. CDR3 sequence reads: CAWSGWEEQYF. CDR3 DNA sequence: TGTGCCTGGAGTGGGTGGGAGGAGCAGTACTTC.

V gene TRBV30 combines with J gene TRBJ1-5; tentatively, D is TRBD1 (5 bases). Germline CDR1 GTSNPN, CDR2 SVGIG (reference sequence). The CDR3 has 15 amino acids. Trimming took 0 bases from V and 1 from J, leaving 10 bases between them. As DNA, the CDR3 is TGTGCCTGGAGTGTACGGGGGGAAAGCAATCAGCCCCAGCATTTT. It encodes CAWSVRGESNQPQHF.

The chain employs TRBV4-1 and TRBJ1-1; D is unresolved. Germline V CDR1 and CDR2: MGHRA, YSYEKL. This CDR3 comprises 15 residues. Trimming removed 0 bases from V and 3 bases from J, with 11 bases in between. The CDR3 region is CASSQDVLTDTEAFF. The CDR3 DNA reads TGCGCCAGCAGCCAAGATGTGCTAACGGACACTGAAGCTTTCTTT.

The chain uses TRBV6-5 and TRBJ2-5; 9 bases agree with TRBD2. The V and J ends lost 2 bases and 2 bases, in that order; junction bases with no gene match: 3. Germline lookup yields CDR1 MNHEY and CDR2 SVGAGI. The CDR3 has 15 amino acids. The CDR3 reads CASSYEGLAQETQYF. Written as DNA, the CDR3 is TGTGCCAGCAGTTACGAAGGACTAGCGCAAGAGACCCAGTACTTC.

This clone was observed a handful of times. The V and J genes are TRBV6-5 and TRBJ2-3; 8 bases are shared with TRBD2. The V gene end was trimmed by 5 bases and the J gene end by 5 bases; junction bases not matched to a gene: 9. There are 15 residues in the CDR3. Germline V gives CDR1 MNHEY, CDR2 SVGAGI. CDR3 nucleotide sequence: TGTGCCAGCAGTCGGGCCAGCGGGGGCAGAGATACGCAGTATTTT. This gives the protein CASSRASGGRDTQYF.

V and J are TRBV30 and TRBJ1-2; D gene unclear. The V and J ends lost 2 bases and 8 bases respectively, with 15 bases between them. Germline V CDR1 and CDR2: GTSNPN, SVGIG (reference sequence). The CDR3 length is 13 residues. DNA for the CDR3: TGTGCCTGGAGTACTATACCCACAAGCGGCTACACCTTC. Translating gives CAWSTIPTSGYTF.

The chain recombines TRBV7-8 with TRBJ1-1; no reliable D call. The germline V gene encodes CDR1 SGHVS and CDR2 FQNEAQ. This CDR3 region has 16 residues. The V end was cut by 1 base, the J end by 0 bases, with 12 bases between. The DNA for the CDR3 is TGTGCCAGCAGCTTAGACGCAGTCGGTATGAACACTGAAGCTTTCTTT. It is translated as CASSLDAVGMNTEAFF.

The CDR3 coding sequence is TGTGCCACCAGCAGAGATTCGGGTTCCAACTACAATGAGCAGTTCTTC. This translates into CATSRDSGSNYNEQFF. V and J are TRBV15 and TRBJ2-1; no definite D call. CDR1 and CDR2 (germline): LNHNV, YYDKDF (reference sequence). Trimming pared 0 bases from V and 3 bases from J, leaving 12 bases between. CDR3 size: 16 residues. Full variable domain (missing parts from reference TRBV15 and TRBJ2-1): DAMVIQNPRYQVTQFGKPVTLSCSQTLNHNVMYWYQQKSSQAPKLLFHYYDKDFNNEADTPDNFQSRRPNTSFCFLDIRSPGLGDTAMYLCATSRDSGSNYNEQFFGPGTRLTVL.

V is TRBV30 and J is TRBJ1-1, with D hard to call. The germline V gene has CDR1 GTSNPN and CDR2 SVGIG (reference sequence). Trimming shortened V by 0 bases and J by 4 bases, and 9 bases separated the two germline ends. This CDR3 is 13 amino acids long. CDR3 sequence reads: CAWSVSTPTEAFF. The CDR3 DNA reads TGTGCCTGGAGTGTGTCCACCCCCACTGAAGCTTTCTTT.

The J gene is TRBJ2-3, the V gene TRBV10-3; the D gene is possibly TRBD1 (6 bases). CDR3 length equals 12 residues. From germline, CDR1 is ENHRY and CDR2 SYGVKD. V was trimmed by 2 bases and J by 8 bases, leaving 8 bases between them. CDR3 region: CAISEGGSTQYF. As DNA, the CDR3 is TGTGCCATCAGTGAGGGGGGCAGTACGCAGTATTTT.

The table lists this clone with a few counts. This chain joins TRBV6-5 and TRBJ2-7; the D gene is possibly TRBD1 (6 bases). Germline loops: CDR1 MNHEY, CDR2 SVGAGI. The CDR3 runs 13 residues. Trimming shortened V by 6 bases and J by 7 bases, and 16 bases separated the two germline ends. This CDR3 is CASRPATGSEQYF. Here the CDR3 DNA reads TGTGCCAGCAGACCAGCGACAGGATCTGAGCAGTACTTC.

This clone was found a few times. The chain couples TRBV2 to TRBJ2-4; D ambiguous. CDR1 and CDR2 from the germline V gene are SNHLY and FYNNEI. Trimming removed 1 base from V and 1 base from J, with 8 bases in between. This CDR3 contains 15 residues. CDR3 protein: CASSEDPSAKNIQYF. In nucleotides, the CDR3 is TGTGCCAGCAGTGAAGATCCCTCGGCCAAAAACATTCAGTACTTC.

There are a few counts of this clone. The V and J genes are TRBV5-1 and TRBJ2-3, with 8 bases identical to TRBD2. Trimming cost V 5 bases and J 0 bases; bases outside gene matches: 14. CDR3 length: 18 amino acids. Germline V gives CDR1 SGHRS, CDR2 YFSETQ. CDR3 amino acids: CASRDRGAGDTSTDTQYF. The CDR3 DNA follows: TGCGCCAGCAGGGACCGCGGAGCGGGGGATACTAGCACAGATACGCAGTATTTT.

The chain uses TRBV30 and TRBJ1-2; D not certain. The V end lost 0 bases, the J end lost 7 bases, and 12 bases lay between the germline ends. The CDR3 loop spans 13 amino acids. CDR1 is GTSNPN, CDR2 SVGIG, per germline (reference sequence). The chain's CDR3 is CAWSVGSTTGYTF. As DNA, the CDR3 is TGTGCCTGGAGTGTTGGGTCGACGACTGGCTACACCTTC.

This rearrangement joins TRBV5-1 to TRBJ2-5, with D unresolved. The CDR3 contains 14 residues. Germline CDR1 reads SGHRS; CDR2 reads YFSETQ. V was shortened by 1 base and J by 1 base, with 8 bases between the two germline ends. The CDR3 region is CASSLSPSQETQYF. CDR3 nucleotides: TGCGCCAGCAGCTTGTCGCCTTCCCAAGAGACCCAGTACTTC.